This T cell receptor beta chain was identified in a study of tumor-infiltrating lymphocytes in oesophageal squamous cell carcinoma. TCRdb analysed the PCR reads with MiXCR anew, one entry per CDR3 protein. Of around 20,000 distinct CDR3 sequences in the sample, around 38% are singletons; the top ten hold 13%. Germline V CDR1 and CDR2: SGHTA, FQGNSA. The length of the CDR3 is 16 residues. V was cut by 2 bases and J by 1 base, with 11 bases left in between. Source material: normal esophageal tissue next to the tumor. J is TRBJ2-2 and V is TRBV7-2; D is undetermined. The sequence came from a male donor with esophageal squamous cell carcinoma. The CDR3 DNA reads as TGTGCCAGCAGCTTAAACCAGGTGGGGAACACCGGGGAGCTGTTTTTT. Encoded protein: CASSLNQVGNTGELFF.